The 29 T cell receptor beta chains in this list originate from one sample, sequenced in a study of cytomegalovirus exposure and HLA in healthy donors. The table came from immunoSEQ multiplex PCR; TCRdb's copy has only in-frame clones and leaves some out. This table has approximately 150,000 clones, 84% appearing once. Material: PBMCs. Every receptor here comes from a man aged 25 to 40 in good health and CMV-seropositive.

CDR3 region: CASSSGQDGELFF. CDR3 nucleotide sequence: TGTGCCAGCAGTTCCGGACAGGACGGGGAGCTGTTTTTT. The V gene is TRBV28, the J gene TRBJ2-2; 7 bases align to TRBD1. J gave up 7 bases and V 4 bases, and 3 bases lay outside the gene matches. From germline, CDR1 is MDHEN and CDR2 SYDVKM. The CDR3 is 13 residues long.

This clone was recorded at least ten times. The J gene is TRBJ2-2, the V gene TRBV28; D ambiguous. The CDR3 extends over 14 amino acids. CDR1 and CDR2 from the germline V gene are MDHEN and SYDVKM. Trimming left V 1 base short and J 6 bases short, with 9 bases between. In nucleotides, the CDR3 is TGTGCCAGCAGTTTATTAAGCGCTGCCGGGGAGCTGTTTTTT. Its protein is CASSLLSAAGELFF.

This rearrangement joins TRBV7-2 to TRBJ1-1; TRBD1 matches 8 bases. The ends lost 5 bases at V and 0 bases at J; junction bases unmatched: 5. The germline V gene has CDR1 SGHTA and CDR2 FQGNSA. The CDR3 loop spans 15 amino acids. CDR3 bases: TGTGCCAGCAGCCGGGACAGGAATATGAACACTGAAGCTTTCTTT. It translates to CASSRDRNMNTEAFF.

This chain links TRBV18 with TRBJ1-2; no definite D call. With 1 base removed from V and 4 bases from J, the gap between germline ends came to 22 bases. The germline V gene has CDR1 KGHSH and CDR2 LQKENI. The CDR3 spans 18 residues. In DNA, the CDR3 is TGTGCCAGCTCACCACAGACGGATTCCAACTATGGCGCCTATGGCTACACCTTC. It specifies CASSPQTDSNYGAYGYTF.

This chain joins TRBV6-5 and TRBJ2-7, with D tentatively TRBD2 (5 bases). The CDR3 spans 12 residues. V was trimmed by 7 bases and J by 0 bases, leaving 7 bases between them. Germline V CDR1 and CDR2: MNHEY, SVGAGI. The CDR3 loop is CASTGSSYEQYF. CDR3 DNA: TGTGCCAGCACTGGGAGCTCCTACGAGCAGTACTTC.

The V call is TRBV7-6, the J call TRBJ2-7, with TRBD1 matching 7 bases. Germline V gene lookup returns CDR1 SGHVS and CDR2 FNYEAQ. The CDR3 spans 14 residues. Trimming removed 1 base from V and 2 bases from J; junction bases left unmatched: 2. CDR3 loop: CASSLGQGTYEQYF. The CDR3 DNA follows: TGTGCCAGCAGCTTAGGACAGGGAACCTACGAGCAGTACTTC. The entire variable domain, with the rest obtained from reference TRBV7-6 and TRBJ2-7, is as follows: GAGVSQSPRYKVTKRGQDVALRCDPISGHVSLYWYRQALGQGPEFLTYFNYEAQQDKSGLPNDRFSAERPEGSISTLTIQRTEQRDSAMYRCASSLGQGTYEQYFGPGTRLTVT.

The chain carries TRBV9 and TRBJ1-1, with D maybe TRBD1 (6 bases). Trimming cost V 3 bases and J 1 base, with 16 bases left between them. The CDR3 spans 16 residues. Germline V gene sequence: CDR1 SGDLS, CDR2 YYNGEE. CDR3 sequence reads: CASSAQIGQWNTEAFF. The CDR3 region has the DNA TGTGCCAGCAGCGCCCAAATTGGACAGTGGAACACTGAAGCTTTCTTT. Drawing the rest from reference TRBV9 and TRBJ1-1, the complete variable domain is DSGVTQTPKHLITATGQRVTLRCSPRSGDLSVYWYQQSLDQGLQFLIQYYNGEERAKGNILERFSAQQFPDLHSELNLSSLELGDSALYFCASSAQIGQWNTEAFFGQGTRLTVV.

The chain carries TRBV6-1 and TRBJ1-2; D is unclear. The V end lost 6 bases, the J end lost 7 bases, and 21 bases lay between the germline ends. The CDR3 runs 15 residues. CDR1 and CDR2 from the germline V gene are MNHNS and SASEGT. CDR3 residues: CASRAARDTSSGYTF. DNA of the CDR3: TGTGCCAGCAGAGCCGCACGAGACACCAGCAGTGGCTACACCTTC.

CDR3 in amino acids: CASSPGGSYQPQHF. The CDR3 DNA reads TGTGCCAGCAGTCCAGGGGGCTCCTATCAGCCCCAGCATTTT. The rearrangement links TRBV5-5 to TRBJ1-5; TRBD1 aligns across 8 bases. Trimming cost V 5 bases and J 5 bases; bases outside gene matches: 6. The CDR3 runs 14 residues. Looked up from germline, CDR1 is SGHKS and CDR2 is YYEKEE (reference sequence).

The rearrangement links TRBV15 to TRBJ2-5, with 8 bases that match TRBD2. The length of the CDR3 is 15 residues. Germline V gives CDR1 LNHNV, CDR2 YYDKDF (reference sequence). V gave up 1 base and J gave up 5 bases; unmatched junction bases: 6. The CDR3, as DNA: TGTGCCACCAGCAGAGTGATAGCGGGGTCGGAGACCCAGTACTTC. Its translation is CATSRVIAGSETQYF. Full variable domain (missing parts from reference TRBV15 and TRBJ2-5): DAMVIQNPRYQVTQFGKPVTLSCSQTLNHNVMYWYQQKSSQAPKLLFHYYDKDFNNEADTPDNFQSRRPNTSFCFLDIRSPGLGDTAMYLCATSRVIAGSETQYFGPGTRLLVL.

This rearrangement joins TRBV18 to TRBJ1-5; D might be TRBD1 (6 bases). The CDR3 has 14 residues. V was trimmed by 3 bases and J by 5 bases, leaving 11 bases between them. Germline loops: CDR1 KGHSH, CDR2 LQKENI. For the CDR3, the DNA is TGTGCCAGCTCACCGGGGGCGAGTGATCAGCCCCAGCATTTT. Translating gives CASSPGASDQPQHF.

The chain links TRBV7-9 to TRBJ2-3, with a possible D match to TRBD2 (5 bases). The CDR3 length is 14 residues. Germline-derived CDR1 and CDR2 are SEHNR and FQNEAQ (reference sequence). V was clipped by 1 base and J by 2 bases, with 7 bases between them. The CDR3 sequence: CASSLDGDTDTQYF. The CDR3 DNA is TGTGCCAGCAGCTTAGACGGGGACACAGATACGCAGTATTTT.

The gene calls are TRBV5-6 and TRBJ2-1, with 11 bases lining up with TRBD1. V lost 3 bases, J lost 6 bases, and 8 bases stayed unmatched. Germline V gene sequence: CDR1 SGHDT, CDR2 YYEEEE. The CDR3 is 16 amino acids. CDR3 nucleotides: TGTGCCAGCAGCTCGACTGGACAGGGGGCCCTCAATGAGCAGTTCTTC. Amino acids: CASSSTGQGALNEQFF.

The chain links TRBV2 to TRBJ1-2; TRBD1 agrees at 9 bases. CDR3 length equals 15 residues. The germline V gene has CDR1 SNHLY and CDR2 FYNNEI. V lost 6 bases, J lost 4 bases, and 9 bases stayed unmatched. The CDR3 sequence: CASSRTGGASYGYTF. CDR3 nucleotides: TGTGCCAGCAGCAGAACAGGGGGCGCAAGCTATGGCTACACCTTC.

V gene TRBV29-1 combines with J gene TRBJ1-2; 8 bases map to TRBD1. Germline V CDR1 and CDR2: SQVTM, ANQGSEA. This CDR3 region has 15 residues. V dropped 5 bases and J dropped 4; count of bases not matched to a gene: 12. CDR3 loop: CSVPTAGGRGYGYTF. CDR3 in DNA: TGCAGCGTTCCAACTGCAGGGGGCAGGGGCTATGGCTACACCTTC. The entire variable domain, with the rest obtained from reference TRBV29-1 and TRBJ1-2, is as follows: SAVISQKPSRDICQRGTSLTIQCQVDSQVTMMFWYRQQPGQSLTLIATANQGSEATYESGFVIDKFPISRPNLTFSTLTVSNMSPEDSSIYLCSVPTAGGRGYGYTFGSGTRLTVV.

The sample holds one count of this clone. The chain joins TRBV19 to TRBJ2-7; TRBD1 matches 8 bases. Germline V lookup: CDR1 LNHDA, CDR2 SQIVND (reference sequence). This CDR3 is 15 amino acids long. The V and J ends lost 4 bases and 2 bases, in that order; junction bases with no gene match: 7. The CDR3 DNA reads TGTGCCAGTAGTACGGACAGGGAATTCACCTACGAGCAGTACTTC. Translating it yields CASSTDREFTYEQYF.

This clone was found a few times. This chain uses TRBV5-4 with TRBJ1-4; perhaps TRBD1 as D (6 bases). Trimming pared 0 bases from V and 3 bases from J, leaving 9 bases between. The CDR3 sequence is 15 residues long. Germline CDR1 and CDR2: SGHNT and YYREEE (reference sequence). The CDR3 loop reads CASSLDWGPNEKLFF. The CDR3 DNA sequence: TGTGCCAGCAGCTTGGATTGGGGGCCTAATGAAAAACTGTTTTTT.

The V and J genes are TRBV7-3 and TRBJ2-7, with TRBD2 matching over 11 bases. Germline CDR1 reads SGHTA; CDR2 reads FQGTGA. The CDR3 totals 15 residues. The V and J ends lost 5 bases and 2 bases, in that order; junction bases with no gene match: 5. The CDR3 loop reads CASSLAGGSPYEQYF. CDR3 nucleotides: TGTGCCAGCAGCCTAGCGGGAGGCTCCCCCTACGAGCAGTACTTC.

The V gene is TRBV13, the J gene TRBJ2-1; 10 positions match TRBD1. Germline-derived CDR1 and CDR2 are PRHDT and FYEKMQ (reference sequence). CDR3 length equals 14 residues. Trimming cost V 4 bases and J 8 bases; bases outside gene matches: 5. CDR3 residues: CASSSRTGGDEQFF. The DNA of the CDR3 is TGTGCCAGCAGCTCCCGGACAGGGGGGGATGAGCAGTTCTTC. Filled out from reference TRBV13 and TRBJ2-1, the complete variable domain reads AAGVIQSPRHLIKEKRETATLKCYPIPRHDTVYWYQQGPGQDPQFLISFYEKMQSDKGSIPDRFSAQQFSDYHSELNMSSLELGDSALYFCASSSRTGGDEQFFGPGTRLTVL.

J is TRBJ1-1 and V is TRBV11-2; D possibly corresponds to TRBD1 (6 bases). This CDR3 spans 18 amino acids. Deletions cut 1 base from V and 0 bases from J, with 18 bases between. Germline CDR1 SGHAT, CDR2 FQNNGV. CDR3 DNA sequence: TGTGCCAGCAGCTTAGCATTTCCGACGGACAGTATGAACACTGAAGCTTTCTTT. This encodes CASSLAFPTDSMNTEAFF. Combining the CDR3 with reference TRBV11-2 and TRBJ1-1 gives the whole variable domain EAGVAQSPRYKIIEKRQSVAFWCNPISGHATLYWYQQILGQGPKLLIQFQNNGVVDDSQLPKDRFSAERLKGVDSTLKIQPAKLEDSAVYLCASSLAFPTDSMNTEAFFGQGTRLTVV.

This clone has just one count. The chain combines TRBV30 with TRBJ1-5; the D is unclear. The CDR3 is 13 amino acids. Germline CDR1 GTSNPN, CDR2 SVGIG (reference sequence). This CDR3 is CPNSLRIRQPQHF. The CDR3 nucleotides read TGTCCCAACTCCCTTCGGATCAGGCAGCCCCAGCATTTT.

The table lists this clone with a count of one. V and J are TRBV11-3 and TRBJ2-7; tentatively, D is TRBD2 (6 bases). From germline, CDR1 is SGHNT and CDR2 YENEEA. This CDR3 is 13 amino acids long. V dropped 5 bases and J dropped 4 bases, with 12 bases sitting between them. The CDR3 nucleotides are TGTGCCAGCAGCCCTAGGAGCGGGTACGAGCAGTACTTC. It is translated as CASSPRSGYEQYF.

The CDR3 sequence: CASSLFSDSYEQYF. The DNA of the CDR3 is TGTGCCAGCAGCCTCTTCAGCGACTCCTACGAGCAGTACTTC. The chain uses TRBV7-2 and TRBJ2-7, with unresolved D. Trimming removed 5 bases from V and 0 bases from J, with 11 bases in between. The CDR3 loop spans 14 amino acids. Germline CDR1 and CDR2: SGHTA and FQGNSA.

The chain joins TRBV6-1 to TRBJ2-2; the D gene is possibly TRBD2 (5 bases). Germline V gives CDR1 MNHNS, CDR2 SASEGT. Trimming pared 4 bases from V and 7 bases from J, leaving 19 bases between. The CDR3 is 16 residues long. The CDR3 region is CASSVRLVTSGGELFF. The CDR3 DNA follows: TGTGCCAGCAGTGTTAGGCTAGTTACTAGTGGCGGGGAGCTGTTTTTT.

This chain joins TRBV5-4 and TRBJ2-7; 9 bases are shared with TRBD1. The CDR3 has 17 residues. The V gene end was trimmed by 4 bases and the J gene end by 3 bases; junction bases not matched to a gene: 14. Germline V gene data show CDR1 as SGHNT and CDR2 as YYREEE (reference sequence). This chain's CDR3 is CASSGWTRDREFYEQYF. CDR3 coding DNA: TGTGCCAGCAGCGGGTGGACTCGGGACAGGGAGTTCTACGAGCAGTACTTC.

The rearrangement joins TRBV5-1 to TRBJ2-2; D gene ambiguous. Trimming removed 0 bases at V and 5 bases at J, with 14 bases between. This CDR3 has 16 amino acids. Germline CDR1 reads SGHRS; CDR2 reads YFSETQ. CDR3 sequence reads: CASSLDVSARTGELFF. CDR3 DNA sequence: TGCGCCAGCAGCTTGGATGTCAGCGCTAGGACCGGGGAGCTGTTTTTT.

The chain links TRBV6-5 to TRBJ1-2; D might be TRBD1 (5 bases). Germline V gene sequence: CDR1 MNHEY, CDR2 SVGAGI. The CDR3 consists of 13 residues. Trimming left V 2 bases short and J 4 bases short, with 8 bases between. CDR3 nucleotide sequence: TGTGCCAGCAGTTACAGGGGCGGCTATGGCTACACCTTC. Protein sequence: CASSYRGGYGYTF.

In its sample, this clone was seen many times. V usage is TRBV28 and J usage is TRBJ2-5; 11 bases match TRBD2. From germline, CDR1 is MDHEN and CDR2 SYDVKM. The CDR3 extends over 16 amino acids. Trimming took 4 bases from V and 0 from J; bases not matched to a gene: 4. This chain's CDR3 is CASSSVAGGYQETQYF. CDR3 nucleotide sequence: TGTGCCAGCAGTTCAGTAGCGGGGGGGTACCAAGAGACCCAGTACTTC.

This rearrangement joins TRBV9 to TRBJ2-5; TRBD1 aligns across 10 bases. Germline assignment: CDR1 SGDLS and CDR2 YYNGEE. The CDR3 contains 15 residues. The V segment lost 5 bases and the J segment 2 bases; nucleotides outside the gene matches: 6. As DNA, the CDR3 is TGTGCCAGCAGTCATAGGACAGGGGGTCAAGAGACCCAGTACTTC. It encodes CASSHRTGGQETQYF.